The present T cell receptor beta chain was sequenced within a study of cytomegalovirus exposure and HLA in healthy donors. PCR employed 60 Vbeta and 13 Jbeta primers. Sequenced by immunoSEQ multiplex PCR; TCRdb stores in-frame clones only, minus some. The sample records about 180,000 clones, 81% being singletons. V gave up 0 bases and J gave up 10 bases, with 20 bases separating them. Germline V CDR1 and CDR2: SGHDT, YYEEEE. This CDR3 contains 17 residues. The V gene is TRBV5-6, the J gene TRBJ1-6; D possibly corresponds to TRBD1 (5 bases). The clonotype was recovered from a young woman in good health and CMV-seropositive. Sequenced input: PBMCs. The CDR3 spells CASSLAAVGGGRSPLHF. CDR3 nucleotide sequence: TGTGCCAGCAGCTTGGCCGCCGTAGGCGGGGGAAGGTCACCCCTCCACTTT.